One sample yielded the 11 T cell receptor beta chains listed below, sequenced in a study of T cell repertoires and HLA-DP antigens. Antigen specificity for these receptors is unknown. The method was immunoSEQ multiplex PCR; TCRdb's version includes in-frame clones alone and lacks a portion of them. The table shows some 110,000 clones, with about 91% occurring only once. Sequencing was carried out using CD4+ T cells from PBMCs. The receptors shown here come from a woman aged 18-29 years in good health and CMV-seronegative.

This chain joins TRBV2 and TRBJ1-5; 7 bases match TRBD1. Germline assignment: CDR1 SNHLY and CDR2 FYNNEI. The CDR3 sequence is 14 residues long. J gave up 7 bases and V 7 bases, and 10 bases lay outside the gene matches. CDR3 in amino acids: CASTLTGRDQPQHF. The CDR3 DNA is TGTGCCAGCACCCTGACAGGGAGGGACCAGCCCCAGCATTTT.

The chain recombines TRBV2 with TRBJ2-7; weak D call: TRBD1 (5 bases). Germline loops: CDR1 SNHLY, CDR2 FYNNEI. The CDR3 spans 15 residues. Trimming removed 2 bases at V and 4 bases at J, with 15 bases between. CDR3 amino acids: CASSEFPGLRYEQYF. As DNA, the CDR3 is TGTGCCAGCAGTGAATTTCCAGGGCTACGTTACGAGCAGTACTTC. The full variable domain, in which reference TRBV2 and TRBJ2-7 provide the parts outside the CDR3, is EPEVTQTPSHQVTQMGQEVILRCVPISNHLYFYWYRQILGQKVEFLVSFYNNEISEKSEIFDDQFSVERPDGSNFTLKIRSTKLEDSAMYFCASSEFPGLRYEQYFGPGTRLTVT.

The count of this clone is one. The chain employs TRBV7-3 and TRBJ2-3; 13 positions agree with TRBD2. The V gene end was trimmed by 3 bases and the J gene end by 4 bases; junction bases not matched to a gene: 10. The CDR3 sequence is 18 residues long. Germline loops: CDR1 SGHTA, CDR2 FQGTGA. The CDR3 loop is CASSLTWTSGSRADTQYF. The DNA of the CDR3 is TGTGCCAGCAGCTTGACATGGACTAGCGGGAGTCGGGCAGATACGCAGTATTTT.

This clone was recorded once. The chain carries TRBV6-5 and TRBJ2-7; TRBD2 matches at 11 bases. After removal of 7 bases from V and 2 bases from J, the junction contained 4 bases not matched to a gene. CDR3 length equals 14 residues. Germline V gene data show CDR1 as MNHEY and CDR2 as SVGAGI. The CDR3, as DNA: TGTGCCAGCACCCGACTAGCGGGAACCTACGAGCAGTACTTC. Protein product: CASTRLAGTYEQYF.

In its sample, this clone was seen once. The chain combines TRBV5-6 with TRBJ2-2; 9 bases are a match to TRBD2. Per germline, CDR1 SGHDT and CDR2 YYEEEE. The CDR3 is 19 amino acids. V gave up 3 bases and J gave up 1 base; unmatched junction bases: 13. CDR3 sequence reads: CASSSIAGDPGLNTGELFF. The CDR3 DNA reads as TGTGCCAGCAGCTCCATAGCGGGGGACCCCGGGCTGAACACCGGGGAGCTGTTTTTT.

V and J are TRBV18 and TRBJ1-2, with 10 bases aligning to TRBD1. Germline-derived CDR1 and CDR2 are KGHSH and LQKENI. The CDR3 has 13 residues. The V and J ends lost 3 bases and 8 bases, in that order; junction bases with no gene match: 3. CDR3 residues: CASSPTGGLGYTF. The CDR3 DNA reads TGTGCCAGCTCACCGACAGGGGGCTTGGGCTACACCTTC.

The CDR3: CASSLGRSGRTYNEQFF. CDR3 DNA sequence: TGTGCCAGCAGCTTAGGCCGTAGCGGGAGGACATACAATGAGCAGTTCTTC. J is TRBJ2-1 and V is TRBV13; 10 nucleotides agree with TRBD2. With V trimmed by 0 bases and J by 4 bases, 6 bases remained unmatched. Germline-derived CDR1 and CDR2 are PRHDT and FYEKMQ (reference sequence). The CDR3 spans 17 residues.

The genes are TRBV5-1 and TRBJ2-2, with D possibly matching TRBD2 (5 bases). Trimming removed 4 bases at V and 7 bases at J, with 14 bases between. CDR1 SGHRS and CDR2 YFSETQ come from the germline V gene. The CDR3 has 14 residues. CDR3 residues: CASSTGSIGGELFF. For the CDR3, the DNA is TGCGCCAGCAGCACGGGGTCCATCGGCGGGGAGCTGTTTTTT.

The chain recombines TRBV5-3 with TRBJ1-2, with D unresolved. TRBV5-3 is labeled an ORF, and its function is uncertain. The germline V and J ends were trimmed by 8 bases and 0 bases, with 14 bases remaining between them. The CDR3 is 14 amino acids. The CDR3 DNA reads TGTGCCAGCAGCCTCCCCCGCACTAACTATGGCTACACCTTC. Translating it yields CASSLPRTNYGYTF.

There are a few counts of this clone. CDR3 in DNA: TGCGCCAGCAGCTTGGGGGGGGCCCAAGAGACCCAGTACTTC. Its translation is CASSLGGAQETQYF. This sequence joins TRBV5-1 and TRBJ2-5, with D perhaps being TRBD1 or TRBD2 (6 bases each). The germline V gene has CDR1 SGHRS and CDR2 YFSETQ. Trimming took off 0 bases at V and 1 base at J, with 7 bases between the two ends. This CDR3 spans 14 amino acids.

This clone has more than one count but fewer than ten. The gene calls are TRBV18 and TRBJ2-5, with D tentatively TRBD1 or TRBD2 (6 bases each). The CDR3 runs 14 residues. The ends were cut back, 2 bases at V and 3 bases at J, with 10 bases in the middle. The germline V gene encodes CDR1 KGHSH and CDR2 LQKENI. CDR3 in DNA: TGTGCCAGCTCACCATACAGGGAGGAAGAGACCCAGTACTTC. Its translation: CASSPYREEETQYF.